The 17 T cell receptor beta chains listed next were all sequenced from one sample in a study of vaccination and CD4 T cells after COVID-19. Regarding treatment: roughly 11-day PBMC culture with coronavirus spike peptide pools or control peptides (ViraFEST assay). Cultured CD4+ T cell DNA underwent sequencing with the Oncomine TCR Beta short-read assay. TCRdb passed the PCR reads through MiXCR, listing each CDR3 protein once. The sample holds fewer than 15,000 distinct CDR3 sequences, under 50% seen once. Which antigens these TCRs recognize remains unknown. The sample in question was cultured CD4+ T cells from blood, obtained after SARS-CoV-2 vaccination. The source is a human donor with COVID-19.

The chain combines TRBV15 with TRBJ2-7; perhaps TRBD2 as D (6 bases). Trimming cost V 3 bases and J 2 bases, with 14 bases left between them. The germline V gene encodes CDR1 LNHNV and CDR2 YYDKDF (reference sequence). CDR3 length: 15 residues. The DNA for the CDR3 is TGTGCCACCAGCAGGTCTAGCGACACCACCTACGAGCAGTACTTC. Amino acids: CATSRSSDTTYEQYF.

The chain recombines TRBV19 with TRBJ1-6, with D possibly TRBD1 on 6 matching bases. Trimming removed 9 bases from V and 3 bases from J, with 9 bases in between. The germline V gene has CDR1 LNHDA and CDR2 SQIVND (reference sequence). This CDR3 is 13 amino acids long. The CDR3 here is CASRDIYNSPLHF. DNA of the CDR3: TGTGCCAGCCGGGACATCTATAATTCACCCCTCCACTTT.

The chain combines TRBV19 with TRBJ2-5; TRBD2 aligns across 9 bases. Germline loops: CDR1 LNHDA, CDR2 SQIVND (reference sequence). The V gene end was trimmed by 5 bases and the J gene end by 4 bases; junction bases not matched to a gene: 5. The CDR3 spans 14 residues. CDR3 in amino acids: CASSGGLATETQYF. DNA of the CDR3: TGTGCCAGTAGTGGGGGACTAGCCACAGAGACCCAGTACTTC.

V gene TRBV6-1 combines with J gene TRBJ1-1; tentatively, D is TRBD1 (5 bases). CDR3 length: 14 residues. Looked up from germline, CDR1 is MNHNS and CDR2 is SASEGT. The V and J ends lost 6 bases and 5 bases respectively, with 16 bases between them. The chain's CDR3 is CASRLRGDGTEAFF. Here the CDR3 DNA reads TGTGCCAGCAGATTACGTGGGGACGGGACTGAAGCTTTCTTT.

The J gene is TRBJ1-6, the V gene TRBV4-3; the match to TRBD1 covers 10 bases. The ends lost 2 bases at V and 7 bases at J; junction bases unmatched: 2. The CDR3 is 15 residues long. The V gene's germline CDR1 is LGHNA and CDR2 YSLEER. DNA for the CDR3: TGCGCCAGCAGCCAACAGGGACAGGGGAATTCACCCCTCCACTTT. The encoded protein is CASSQQGQGNSPLHF.

This chain joins TRBV12-3 or TRBV12-4 and TRBJ1-5; the match to TRBD1 covers 9 bases. The CDR3 is 15 amino acids. V shed 5 bases, J shed 6 bases, and the junction held 8 bases outside the gene matches. The DNA of the CDR3 is TGTGCCAGCAGTGGGACAGGGAGACCGGGTCAGCCCCAGCATTTT. Translating gives CASSGTGRPGQPQHF.

The chain joins TRBV18 to TRBJ2-5; no clear D. The germline V gene has CDR1 KGHSH and CDR2 LQKENI. Trimming stripped 1 base from V and 4 bases from J, with 4 bases between. The CDR3 length is 12 residues. The DNA of the CDR3 is TGTGCCAGCTCACCACTGGGAGAGACCCAGTACTTC. This translates into CASSPLGETQYF.

The rearrangement links TRBV11-2 to TRBJ2-7; the D gene is possibly TRBD1 (6 bases). CDR3 length: 15 residues. The germline V gene encodes CDR1 SGHAT and CDR2 FQNNGV. With 6 bases removed from V and 6 bases from J, the gap between germline ends came to 21 bases. The CDR3 nucleotides read TGTGCCAGCAGGCTTAACAGACAGGCCCGGAGCGAGCAGTACTTC. This codes for CASRLNRQARSEQYF.

This chain uses TRBV20-1 with TRBJ2-5, with D unresolved. The germline CDR1 and CDR2 sequences are DFQATT and SNEGSKA (reference sequence). The CDR3 totals 15 residues. The V gene lost 6 bases and the J gene lost 5 bases, with 22 bases spanning the gap. The CDR3, as DNA: TGCAGTGCCCTAACCCGGGCCCATGCACTCGAGACCCAGTACTTC. Its protein is CSALTRAHALETQYF.

The chain joins TRBV18 to TRBJ1-1, with a possible D match to TRBD1 (5 bases). Germline CDR1 KGHSH, CDR2 LQKENI. Trimming took off 3 bases at V and 4 bases at J, with 12 bases between the two ends. The CDR3 spans 14 residues. CDR3 in amino acids: CASSPLRVGTEAFF. DNA of the CDR3: TGTGCCAGCTCACCTCTCAGGGTAGGCACTGAAGCTTTCTTT.

This clonotype showed up just a few times. V usage is TRBV6-1 and J usage is TRBJ1-1; 9 bases fit TRBD1. CDR1 is MNHNS, CDR2 SASEGT, per germline. V trimming: 7 bases; J trimming: 0 bases; junction bases outside the gene matches: 3. The CDR3 has 14 residues. The CDR3 DNA is TGTGCCAGCATCCGGACAGGGGTGAACACTGAAGCTTTCTTT. Its protein is CASIRTGVNTEAFF.

The V and J genes are TRBV11-1 and TRBJ1-2; 9 bases are a match to TRBD1. The CDR3 extends over 15 amino acids. Unmatched junction bases numbered 8, after V lost 5 bases and J lost 4 bases. Germline V lookup: CDR1 SGHAT, CDR2 FQDESV (reference sequence). CDR3 protein: CASSTGTGKGYGYTF. CDR3 nucleotides: TGTGCCAGCAGCACCGGGACAGGGAAAGGCTATGGCTACACCTTC.

CDR3: CASSVGDQETQYF. The CDR3 region has the DNA TGTGCCAGCAGCGTAGGGGACCAAGAGACCCAGTACTTC. The rearrangement uses TRBV9 and TRBJ2-5; D not resolved. This CDR3 spans 13 amino acids. Germline V gene lookup returns CDR1 SGDLS and CDR2 YYNGEE. Trimming stripped 0 bases from V and 0 bases from J, with 3 bases between.

The chain joins TRBV19 to TRBJ1-2; 9 bases agree with TRBD1. This CDR3 has 14 amino acids. V was pared by 8 bases and J by 6 bases, with 10 bases of the junction left unmatched. From germline, CDR1 is LNHDA and CDR2 SQIVND (reference sequence). CDR3: CASLRTGEVDGYTF. The CDR3 DNA reads as TGTGCCAGTTTGCGGACAGGGGAGGTGGATGGCTACACCTTC.

This clonotype occurred a few times. The CDR3 bases are TGTGCCAGCAGTCACAGGGGGGCCGGGGAGCTGTTTTTT. It is translated as CASSHRGAGELFF. The genes are TRBV7-9 and TRBJ2-2, with 8 positions matching TRBD1. The CDR3 runs 13 residues. V lost 6 bases to trimming and J lost 6 bases; unmatched junction nucleotides: 3. The germline gives CDR1 SEHNR, CDR2 FQNEAQ (reference sequence).

This chain links TRBV28 with TRBJ1-5; the D gene is possibly TRBD1 (6 bases). The CDR3 totals 13 residues. The V gene lost 1 base and the J gene lost 7 bases, with 8 bases spanning the gap. CDR1 and CDR2 (germline): MDHEN, SYDVKM. The CDR3, as DNA: TGTGCCAGCAGTTTATTAGGGGGGCAGCCCCAGCATTTT. Translation: CASSLLGGQPQHF.

The chain couples TRBV20-1 to TRBJ2-5; D call uncertain. The CDR3 runs to 10 residues. Trimming stripped 6 bases from V and 8 bases from J, with 10 bases between. The germline V gene encodes CDR1 DFQATT and CDR2 SNEGSKA (reference sequence). The CDR3 protein is CSAPQVTQYF. CDR3 nucleotides: TGCAGTGCCCCCCAGGTTACCCAGTACTTC.